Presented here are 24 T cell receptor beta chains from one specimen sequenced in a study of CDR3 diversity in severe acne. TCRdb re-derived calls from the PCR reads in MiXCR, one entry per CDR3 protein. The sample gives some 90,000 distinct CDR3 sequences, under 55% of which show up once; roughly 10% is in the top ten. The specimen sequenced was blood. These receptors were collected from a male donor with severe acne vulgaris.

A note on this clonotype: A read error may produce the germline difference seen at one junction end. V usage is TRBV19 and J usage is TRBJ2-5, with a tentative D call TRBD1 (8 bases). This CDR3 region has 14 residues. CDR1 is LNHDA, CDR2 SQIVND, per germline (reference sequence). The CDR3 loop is CAGSSRTGRVTQCF. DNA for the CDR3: TGTGCCGGTAGTTCGCGGACAGGGAGGGTGACCCAGTGCTTC.

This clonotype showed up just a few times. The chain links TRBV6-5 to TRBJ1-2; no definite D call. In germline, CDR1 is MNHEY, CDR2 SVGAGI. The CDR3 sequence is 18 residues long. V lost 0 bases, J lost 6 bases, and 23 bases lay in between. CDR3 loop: CASSYSSYPGVEGDGYTF. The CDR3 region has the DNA TGTGCCAGCAGTTACTCGTCTTATCCTGGCGTTGAGGGCGATGGCTACACCTTC.

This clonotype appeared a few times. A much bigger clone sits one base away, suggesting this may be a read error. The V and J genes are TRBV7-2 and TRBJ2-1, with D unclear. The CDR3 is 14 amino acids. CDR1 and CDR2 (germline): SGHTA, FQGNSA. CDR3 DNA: TGTGCCAGCAGCTTAGGGATGACCTACAATGGGCAGTTCTTC. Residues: CASSLGMTYNGQFF. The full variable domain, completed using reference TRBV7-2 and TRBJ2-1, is GAGVSQSPSNKVTEKGKDVELRCDPISGHTALYWYRQSLGQGLEFLIYFQGNSAPDKSGLPSDRFSAERTGGSVSTLTIQRTQQEDSAVYLCASSLGMTYNGQFFGPGTRLTVL.

CDR3 residues: CASMSGERAFF. CDR3 sequence (DNA): TGTGCCAGCATGTCAGGGGAGAGAGCTTTCTTT. The chain combines TRBV2 with TRBJ1-1; D perhaps matches TRBD1 (6 bases). The V end was cut by 7 bases, the J end by 10 bases, with 13 bases between. Germline V gene lookup returns CDR1 SNHLY and CDR2 FYNNEI. This CDR3 region has 11 residues.

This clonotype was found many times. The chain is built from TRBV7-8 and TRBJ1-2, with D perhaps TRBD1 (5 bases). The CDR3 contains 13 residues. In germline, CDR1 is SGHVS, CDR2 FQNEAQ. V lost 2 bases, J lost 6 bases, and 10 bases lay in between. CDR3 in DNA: TGTGCCAGCAGCTTAAAGGGGACGAATGGCTACACCTTC. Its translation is CASSLKGTNGYTF.

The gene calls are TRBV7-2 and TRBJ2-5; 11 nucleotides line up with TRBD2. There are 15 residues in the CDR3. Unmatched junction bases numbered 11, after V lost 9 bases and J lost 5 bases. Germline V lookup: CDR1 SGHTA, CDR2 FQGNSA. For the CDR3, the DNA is TGTGCCAGGGCCCTACTAGCGGGAGCTTGGGAGACCCAGTACTTC. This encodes CARALLAGAWETQYF. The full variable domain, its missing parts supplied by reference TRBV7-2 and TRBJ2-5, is GAGVSQSPSNKVTEKGKDVELRCDPISGHTALYWYRQSLGQGLEFLIYFQGNSAPDKSGLPSDRFSAERTGGSVSTLTIQRTQQEDSAVYLCARALLAGAWETQYFGPGTRLLVL.

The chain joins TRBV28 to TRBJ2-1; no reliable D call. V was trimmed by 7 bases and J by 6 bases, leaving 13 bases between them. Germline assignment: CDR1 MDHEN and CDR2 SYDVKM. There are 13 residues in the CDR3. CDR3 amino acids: CASTSYLINEQFF. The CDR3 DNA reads TGTGCCAGCACCTCGTACCTTATCAATGAGCAGTTCTTC.

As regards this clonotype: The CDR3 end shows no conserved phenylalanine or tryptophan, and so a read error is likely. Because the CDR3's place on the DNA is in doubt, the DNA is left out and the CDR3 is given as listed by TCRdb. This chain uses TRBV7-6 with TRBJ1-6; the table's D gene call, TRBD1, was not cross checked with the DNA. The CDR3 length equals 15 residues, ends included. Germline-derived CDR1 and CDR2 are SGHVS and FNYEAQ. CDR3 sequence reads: CASSRIGTASSPLRL.

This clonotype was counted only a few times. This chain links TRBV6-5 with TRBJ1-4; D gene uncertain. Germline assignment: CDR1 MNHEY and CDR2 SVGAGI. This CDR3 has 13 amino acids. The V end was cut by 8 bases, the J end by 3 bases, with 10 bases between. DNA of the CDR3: TGTGCCAGCGGTAGCAGTTCTAATGAAAAACTGTTTTTT. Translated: CASGSSSNEKLFF.

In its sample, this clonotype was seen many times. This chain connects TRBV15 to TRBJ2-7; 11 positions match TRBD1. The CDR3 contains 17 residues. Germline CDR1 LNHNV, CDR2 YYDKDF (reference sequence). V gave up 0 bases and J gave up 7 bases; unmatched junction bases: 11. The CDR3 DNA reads TGTGCCACCAGCAGAGAAAGTCCGGGACAGGGGGTGAGGGAGCAGTACTTC. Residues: CATSRESPGQGVREQYF.

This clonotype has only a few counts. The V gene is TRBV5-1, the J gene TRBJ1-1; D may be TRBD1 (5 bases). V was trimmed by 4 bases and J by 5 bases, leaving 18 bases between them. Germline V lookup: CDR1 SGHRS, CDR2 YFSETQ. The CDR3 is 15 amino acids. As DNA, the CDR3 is TGCGCCAGCAGCAAGGAGCTAGGGGCGAGGACTGAAGCTTTCTTT. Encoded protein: CASSKELGARTEAFF.

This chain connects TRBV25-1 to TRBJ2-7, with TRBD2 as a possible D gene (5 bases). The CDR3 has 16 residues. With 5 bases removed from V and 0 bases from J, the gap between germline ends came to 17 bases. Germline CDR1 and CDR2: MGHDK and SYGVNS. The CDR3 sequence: CASSYIRRAYSYEQYF. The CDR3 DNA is TGTGCCAGCAGTTACATTCGGCGGGCGTACTCCTACGAGCAGTACTTC.

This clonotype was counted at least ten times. CDR3 nucleotides: TGTGCCAGCAGCTTGGATCCATTGCGGAATGAGCAGTTCTTC. Its protein product is CASSLDPLRNEQFF. This chain uses TRBV5-8 with TRBJ2-1; unclear D gene. Deletions cut 0 bases from V and 7 bases from J, with 11 bases between. The CDR3 totals 14 residues. The germline V gene encodes CDR1 SGHTS and CDR2 YDEGEE.

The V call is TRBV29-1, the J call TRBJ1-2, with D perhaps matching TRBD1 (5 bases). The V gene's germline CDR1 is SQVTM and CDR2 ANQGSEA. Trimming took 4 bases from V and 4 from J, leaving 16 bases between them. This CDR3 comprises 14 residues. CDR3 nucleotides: TGCAGCGTTGGAGGGGTTCAACATGTCTATGGCTACACCTTC. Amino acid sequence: CSVGGVQHVYGYTF.

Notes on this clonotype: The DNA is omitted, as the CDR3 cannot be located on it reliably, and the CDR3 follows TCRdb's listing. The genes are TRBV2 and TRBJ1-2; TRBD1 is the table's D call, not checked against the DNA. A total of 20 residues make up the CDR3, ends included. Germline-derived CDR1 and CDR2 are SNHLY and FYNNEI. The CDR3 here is CASRKQGNTGELFFGEGYTF.

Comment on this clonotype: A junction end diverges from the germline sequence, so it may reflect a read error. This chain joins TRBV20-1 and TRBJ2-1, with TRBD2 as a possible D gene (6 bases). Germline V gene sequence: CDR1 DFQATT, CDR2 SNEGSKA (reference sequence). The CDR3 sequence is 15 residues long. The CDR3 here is CSAYPEEGTLNGQFF. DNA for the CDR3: TGCAGTGCTTACCCCGAGGAGGGGACTTTAAATGGGCAGTTCTTC.

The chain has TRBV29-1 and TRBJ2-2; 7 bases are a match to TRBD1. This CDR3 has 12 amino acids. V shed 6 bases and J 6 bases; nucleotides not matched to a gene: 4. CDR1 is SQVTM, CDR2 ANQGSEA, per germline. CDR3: CSVPQGAGELFF. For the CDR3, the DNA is TGCAGCGTACCCCAGGGGGCCGGGGAGCTGTTTTTT.

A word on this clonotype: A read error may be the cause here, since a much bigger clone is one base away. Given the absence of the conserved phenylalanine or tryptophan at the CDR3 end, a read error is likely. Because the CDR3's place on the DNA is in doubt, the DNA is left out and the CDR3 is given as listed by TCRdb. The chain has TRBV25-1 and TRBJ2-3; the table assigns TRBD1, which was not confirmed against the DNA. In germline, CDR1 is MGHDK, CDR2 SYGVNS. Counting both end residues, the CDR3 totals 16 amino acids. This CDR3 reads CASSELGGTGGIREYS.

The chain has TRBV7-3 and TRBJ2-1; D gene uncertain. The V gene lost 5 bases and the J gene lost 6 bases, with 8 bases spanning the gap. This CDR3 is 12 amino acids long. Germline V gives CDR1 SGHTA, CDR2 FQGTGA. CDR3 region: CASSPDTNEQFF. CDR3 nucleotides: TGTGCCAGCAGCCCCGACACCAATGAGCAGTTCTTC.

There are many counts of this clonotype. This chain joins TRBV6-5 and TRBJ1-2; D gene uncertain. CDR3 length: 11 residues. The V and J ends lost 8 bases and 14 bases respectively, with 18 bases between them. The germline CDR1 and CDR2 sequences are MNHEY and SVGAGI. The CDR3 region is CASLRRGSYTF. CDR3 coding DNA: TGTGCCAGCCTTCGTCGGGGATCGTATACCTTC.

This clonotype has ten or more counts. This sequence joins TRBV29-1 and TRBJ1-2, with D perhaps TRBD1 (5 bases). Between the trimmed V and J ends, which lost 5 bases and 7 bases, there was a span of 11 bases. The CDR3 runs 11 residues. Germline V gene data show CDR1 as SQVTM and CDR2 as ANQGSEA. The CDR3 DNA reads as TGCAGCGTTCCAGACAGAGGTGGCTACACCTTC. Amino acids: CSVPDRGGYTF.

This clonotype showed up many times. CDR3 sequence reads: CSASLGGQVNTEAFF. Here the CDR3 DNA reads TGCAGTGCTAGTTTGGGGGGCCAGGTAAATACTGAAGCTTTCTTT. This chain links TRBV20-1 with TRBJ1-1; TRBD1 might be the D (6 bases). The CDR3 length is 15 residues. The germline V gene has CDR1 DFQATT and CDR2 SNEGSKA (reference sequence). Between the trimmed V and J ends, which lost 3 bases and 5 bases, there was a span of 19 bases.

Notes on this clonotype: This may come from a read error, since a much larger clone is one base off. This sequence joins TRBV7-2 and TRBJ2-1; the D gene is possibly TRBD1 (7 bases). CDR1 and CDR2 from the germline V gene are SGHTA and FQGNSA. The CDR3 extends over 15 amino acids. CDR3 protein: CASSPRDRTYDEQFF. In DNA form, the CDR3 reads TGTGCCAGCAGCCCGCGGGACAGAACCTACGATGAGCAGTTCTTC.

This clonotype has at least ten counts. The CDR3 spells CASSMAGYSETQYF. Here the CDR3 DNA reads TGTGCCAGTAGTATGGCAGGGTATTCGGAGACCCAGTACTTC. This chain links TRBV19 with TRBJ2-5; D is perhaps TRBD1 (5 bases). The CDR3 runs 14 residues. CDR1 LNHDA and CDR2 SQIVND come from the germline V gene (reference sequence). Trimming left V 3 bases short and J 5 bases short, with 13 bases between.